This is a list of T cell receptor beta chains from one sample in a study of blood T cell repertoires in COVID-19. Sequencing used immunoSEQ multiplex PCR; TCRdb keeps in-frame clones, though not all of them. The sample records approximately 100,000 clones, under 75% being singletons. The sample taken for sequencing was peripheral blood. These receptors came from a man older than 75 with acute or convalescent COVID-19. Both conserved end residues are part of each CDR3. Fields, in order: J gene, clone size, D gene, V gene, CDR3 DNA, CDR3 protein. A D gene is named only where the DNA matches it firmly. Size tells how often a clone was seen (once, few, many) or the class of an expanded clone, and some rows leave it out.

TRBJ2-2 NA TRBD2 TRBV28 TGTGCCAGCAGTTTAAGGCTAGCGGGAGTTATGAACACCGGGGAGCTGTTTTTT CASSLRLAGVMNTGELFF
TRBJ2-5 once TRBD1 TRBV9 TGTGCCAGCAGCGTAGAGGGCGACAGGGGGACCCAGTACTTC CASSVEGDRGTQYF
TRBJ1-5 NA NA TRBV18 TGTGCCAGCTCACCCGGGGAGGATCAGCCCCAGCATTTT CASSPGEDQPQHF
TRBJ2-3 NA NA TRBV6-5 TGTGCCAGCAGCCTATCGAGTACGCAGTATTTT CASSLSSTQYF
TRBJ1-6 few NA TRBV9 TGTGCCAGCAGCTCTGAGGTAGGTCCCCTCCACTTT CASSSEVGPLHF
TRBJ1-5 few TRBD1 TRBV15 TGTGCCACCAGCGGCGGGGCAGGGGGAGGTCAACAGCCCCAGCATTTT CATSGGAGGGQQPQHF
TRBJ2-7 NA TRBD2 TRBV7-3 TGTGCCAGCAGCCCGACTAGCGGGAGCTACGAGCAGTACTTC CASSPTSGSYEQYF
TRBJ2-3 NA NA TRBV28 TGTGCCAGCACCGTCGGGAGCGGGTATAGCACAGATACGCAGTATTTT CASTVGSGYSTDTQYF
TRBJ2-7 NA NA TRBV3-1/TRBV3-2 TGTGCCAGCAGCCAAGGCGGGGCCGATTTGGGGGAGCAGTACTTC CASSQGGADLGEQYF
TRBJ2-3 few NA TRBV14 TGTGCCAGCAGCCCCCCTTTGCGCGGCTACACAGATACGCAGTATTTT CASSPPLRGYTDTQYF
TRBJ2-2 NA TRBD1 TRBV5-1 TGCGCCAGCAGCTTGGCCGCTTCGGACAGGAGACTCTCCGGGGAGCTGTTTTTT CASSLAASDRRLSGELFF
TRBJ2-3 many TRBD2 TRBV7-7 TGTGCTAGCAGCTCGGGACTAGCGAGCACAGATTCGCAGTATTTT CASSSGLASTDSQYF
TRBJ1-3 NA TRBD1 TRBV28 TGTGCCAGCAGTCCCCCAGGGGGATCTATATATTTT CASSPPGGSIYF
TRBJ2-1 NA TRBD2 TRBV14 TGTGCCAGCAGCCAAGATATTGGGACTAGCTCCTACAATGAGCAGTTCTTC CASSQDIGTSSYNEQFF
TRBJ2-7 NA TRBD2 TRBV5-4 TGTGCCAGCAGCCATATGGGGGGGGGTTTGGACGAGCAGTACTTC CASSHMGGGLDEQYF
TRBJ2-3 NA NA TRBV20-1 TGCAGTGCCCAGACTGGAGATACGCAGTATTTT CSAQTGDTQYF
TRBJ2-1 few TRBD2 TRBV10-1 TGCGCCAGCAGTGAGGTTATCGGGACTAGCTCTGGTGAGCAGTTCTTC CASSEVIGTSSGEQFF
TRBJ1-1 NA NA TRBV6-5 TGTGCCCATACTGCGAACAGTTTCACTGAAGCTTTCTTT CAHTANSFTEAFF